The entry below gives a single T cell receptor beta chain sequence along with its context. This record comes from a study of blood T cells in healthy people across ages. Overall study context: Per two T cells, template switching captured roughly one barcoded beta molecule.

A sample-barcoded 5' primer and a J-beta primer mix were used in a second PCR of roughly 6 to 12 cycles. TCRdb fed the 5' RACE reads into MiXCR, producing one record per CDR3 protein. Counted here are 600,000 to 800,000 distinct CDR3 sequences, about 50% occurring once; the ten biggest clones make up about 14%. V dropped 2 bases and J dropped 4; count of bases not matched to a gene: 11. The CDR3 contains 17 residues. Germline CDR1 and CDR2: MNHEY and SMNVEV (reference sequence). This receptor was identified in a woman aged 80 or over in good health. The sequencing sample was made of blood. The chain combines TRBV27 with TRBJ1-1, with 9 bases that match TRBD1. CDR3 nucleotide sequence: TGTGCCAGCAGTTTAAAGGGGGGGACAGGGTGGCTCACTGAAGCTTTCTTT. Translating gives CASSLKGGTGWLTEAFF.